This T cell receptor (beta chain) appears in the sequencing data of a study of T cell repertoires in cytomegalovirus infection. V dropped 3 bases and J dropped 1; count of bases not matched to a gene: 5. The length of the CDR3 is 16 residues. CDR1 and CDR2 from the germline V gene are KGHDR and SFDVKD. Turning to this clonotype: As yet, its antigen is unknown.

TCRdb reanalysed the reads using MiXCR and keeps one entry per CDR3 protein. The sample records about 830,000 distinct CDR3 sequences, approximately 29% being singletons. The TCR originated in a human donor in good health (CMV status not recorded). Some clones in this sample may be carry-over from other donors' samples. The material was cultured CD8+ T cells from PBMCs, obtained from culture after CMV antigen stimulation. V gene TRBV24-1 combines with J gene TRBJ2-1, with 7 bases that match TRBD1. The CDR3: CATSDPHRGSYNEQFF. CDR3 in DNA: TGTGCCACCAGTGATCCTCACAGGGGTTCCTACAATGAGCAGTTCTTC.